The TCR beta chain under discussion was sequenced for a study of regulatory T cells in long-lasting Graves disease. Sample time point: newly diagnosed GD, antithyroid drugs for less than 3 months. Generation of the TCR library employed RNA extracted from PBMCs. This clonotype was counted ten times or more. CDR3 regions were amplified by Arm-PCR using iRepertoire HTBI primers to build TCR beta libraries. TCRdb fed the multiplex PCR reads into MiXCR, producing one record per CDR3 protein. The sample includes hundreds of thousands of distinct CDR3 sequences, 15% to 20% seen only once; the top ten take about 17%. These data also featured in a second study, about T cells in Graves' hyperthyroidism and ophthalmopathy. As that report states: In the first-round RT-PCR of the TCR CDR3, the HTBI primer set was used. Ophthalmopathy was identified by the model a median approximately six months ahead of onset.

The sample consisted of peripheral blood mononuclear cells (PBMCs), taken at new diagnosis, from a patient treated with antithyroid drugs. The TCR comes from a woman aged 30 to 39 with Graves disease.

The CDR3 bases are TGCGCCAGCAGCTCTCCTGGACAGGTGGTTTACGAGCAGTACTTC. As protein: CASSSPGQVVYEQYF. V gene TRBV5-1 combines with J gene TRBJ2-7, with TRBD1 matching 7 bases. The CDR3 has 15 amino acids. Trimming removed 3 bases from V and 4 bases from J; junction bases left unmatched: 10. Per the germline V gene, CDR1 is SGHRS and CDR2 is YFSETQ. The whole variable domain, filled in from reference TRBV5-1 and TRBJ2-7, reads KAGVTQTPRYLIKTRGQQVTLSCSPISGHRSVSWYQQTPGQGLQFLFEYFSETQRNKGNFPGRFSGRQFSNSRSEMNVSTLELGDSALYLCASSSPGQVVYEQYFGPGTRLTVT.